This passage covers 14 T cell receptor beta chains from one sample sequenced in a study of shared clonotypes between healthy human individuals. Assay: immunoSEQ multiplex PCR; the TCRdb copy retains only in-frame clones and omits some. The sample lists some 2.4 million clones, under 95% occurring once. Sequenced input: naive CD4+ T cells from PBMCs. Described subset: CD45RA+ positively selected. These receptors came from a man aged 18-30 years in good health. Some clones in this sample may be carry-over from other donors' samples.

The chain couples TRBV6-6 to TRBJ2-7; tentative D call: TRBD2 (6 bases). Deletions cut 2 bases from V and 2 bases from J, with 7 bases between. The CDR3 is made up of 13 amino acids. The germline gives CDR1 MNHNY, CDR2 SVGAGI (reference sequence). The CDR3 spells CASSYGRPYEQYF. The CDR3 coding sequence is TGTGCCAGCAGTTACGGGAGGCCCTACGAGCAGTACTTC.

The chain links TRBV2 to TRBJ2-5; perhaps TRBD2 as D (6 bases). Germline V gene sequence: CDR1 SNHLY, CDR2 FYNNEI. This CDR3 is built from 15 residues. Deletions cut 4 bases from V and 5 bases from J, with 17 bases between. The CDR3 region has the DNA TGTGCCAGCAGTGTAATGGGACTCTACGACGAGACCCAGTACTTC. It yields the protein CASSVMGLYDETQYF.

The genes are TRBV10-1 and TRBJ2-2, with D possibly matching TRBD1 (6 bases). Germline-derived CDR1 and CDR2 are WNHNN and SYGVQD (reference sequence). There are 14 residues in the CDR3. V lost 11 bases and J lost 1, with 14 bases in between. CDR3 loop: CAPGDRGNTGELFF. The CDR3 DNA is TGCGCCCCAGGGGACCGAGGGAACACCGGGGAGCTGTTTTTT.

The rearrangement uses TRBV2 and TRBJ2-5; a possible D gene is TRBD2 (6 bases). V was shortened by 6 bases and J by 3 bases, with 14 bases between the two germline ends. The CDR3 extends over 14 amino acids. The V gene's germline CDR1 is SNHLY and CDR2 FYNNEI. CDR3: CASRTGTGKETQYF. CDR3 sequence (DNA): TGTGCCAGCAGGACCGGGACTGGCAAAGAGACCCAGTACTTC. Full variable domain (missing parts from reference TRBV2 and TRBJ2-5): EPEVTQTPSHQVTQMGQEVILRCVPISNHLYFYWYRQILGQKVEFLVSFYNNEISEKSEIFDDQFSVERPDGSNFTLKIRSTKLEDSAMYFCASRTGTGKETQYFGPGTRLLVL.

The rearrangement uses TRBV6-5 and TRBJ1-1, with 8 nucleotides matching TRBD1. From germline, CDR1 is MNHEY and CDR2 SVGAGI. Unmatched junction bases numbered 7, after V lost 5 bases and J lost 5 bases. The CDR3 extends over 14 amino acids. The CDR3 DNA follows: TGTGCCAGCAGTAGGTATCAGGGGGCGACTGAAGCTTTCTTT. It specifies CASSRYQGATEAFF.

V and J are TRBV28 and TRBJ2-7; no definite D call. V lost 5 bases, J lost 2 bases, and 16 bases lay in between. Germline V gives CDR1 MDHEN, CDR2 SYDVKM. The CDR3 contains 15 residues. CDR3 bases: TGTGCCAGCAGTCCAGGCGGTGCGGTGGCCTACGAGCAGTACTTC. Translated, it gives CASSPGGAVAYEQYF.

The rearrangement uses TRBV7-9 and TRBJ2-7, with a tentative D call TRBD1 (5 bases). Germline loops: CDR1 SEHNR, CDR2 FQNEAQ (reference sequence). The CDR3 loop spans 15 amino acids. Trimming left V 3 bases short and J 6 bases short, with 18 bases between. The CDR3 region is CASSFTAAGLGEQYF. For the CDR3, the DNA is TGTGCCAGCAGCTTTACCGCCGCAGGGTTGGGCGAGCAGTACTTC.

The V call is TRBV2, the J call TRBJ1-6, with 10 nucleotides matching TRBD1. This CDR3 comprises 17 residues. J lost 8 bases, V lost 4 bases, and 11 bases had no gene match. The germline CDR1 and CDR2 sequences are SNHLY and FYNNEI. CDR3 amino acids: CASSGATGGSGHSPLHF. CDR3 nucleotides: TGTGCCAGCAGTGGAGCGACAGGGGGCTCTGGGCATTCACCCCTCCACTTT.

V and J are TRBV28 and TRBJ1-2; D unresolved. From germline, CDR1 is MDHEN and CDR2 SYDVKM. V was shortened by 6 bases and J by 4 bases, with 12 bases between the two germline ends. This CDR3 comprises 13 residues. CDR3 in DNA: TGTGCCAGCAGCCAACCACGGACCTATGGCTACACCTTC. Translation: CASSQPRTYGYTF.

Regarding this clone: A junction boundary mismatches the germline segment, possibly from a read error. The chain carries TRBV5-1 and TRBJ2-5; 14 bases fit TRBD2. The CDR3 is 18 amino acids. Germline values: CDR1 SGHRS, CDR2 YFSETQ. CDR3 residues: CASSSGLAGGSRGEAQYF. The CDR3 DNA is TGCGCCAGCAGTTCTGGACTAGCGGGAGGATCGAGGGGAGAGGCCCAGTACTTC.

J is TRBJ2-1 and V is TRBV7-9; 10 nucleotides align to TRBD2. Germline CDR1 reads SEHNR; CDR2 reads FQNEAQ (reference sequence). The trim removed 6 bases at V and 10 bases at J, leaving 9 bases unmatched. The CDR3 has 14 amino acids. The CDR3 DNA reads as TGTGCCAGCAGTTTGGGACTAGCGTTTGGAGAGCAGTTCTTC. This translates into CASSLGLAFGEQFF.

In this sample, this clone turned up once. The chain employs TRBV5-5 and TRBJ2-3; TRBD2 is a possible D gene (5 bases). Germline CDR1 reads SGHKS; CDR2 reads YYEKEE (reference sequence). This CDR3 comprises 15 residues. V lost 2 bases to trimming and J lost 0 bases, with 10 bases between them. The CDR3 loop reads CASSFRESSTDTQYF. DNA for the CDR3: TGTGCCAGCAGCTTCCGGGAATCTAGCACAGATACGCAGTATTTT.

V is TRBV5-1 and J is TRBJ2-7, with D possibly being TRBD1 (5 bases). V lost 2 bases and J lost 3, with 9 bases in between. The germline V gene has CDR1 SGHRS and CDR2 YFSETQ. The CDR3 contains 13 residues. CDR3 residues: CASSFNGHYEQYF. The CDR3 bases are TGCGCCAGCAGCTTTAACGGACACTACGAGCAGTACTTC.

This chain uses TRBV28 with TRBJ2-7; D may be TRBD1 or TRBD2 (6 bases each). Trimming took off 8 bases at V and 0 bases at J, with 11 bases between the two ends. Germline-derived CDR1 and CDR2 are MDHEN and SYDVKM. The CDR3 covers 13 residues. The CDR3 coding sequence is TGTGCCAGCTTCGGGGGCAACTCCTACGAGCAGTACTTC. This codes for CASFGGNSYEQYF.